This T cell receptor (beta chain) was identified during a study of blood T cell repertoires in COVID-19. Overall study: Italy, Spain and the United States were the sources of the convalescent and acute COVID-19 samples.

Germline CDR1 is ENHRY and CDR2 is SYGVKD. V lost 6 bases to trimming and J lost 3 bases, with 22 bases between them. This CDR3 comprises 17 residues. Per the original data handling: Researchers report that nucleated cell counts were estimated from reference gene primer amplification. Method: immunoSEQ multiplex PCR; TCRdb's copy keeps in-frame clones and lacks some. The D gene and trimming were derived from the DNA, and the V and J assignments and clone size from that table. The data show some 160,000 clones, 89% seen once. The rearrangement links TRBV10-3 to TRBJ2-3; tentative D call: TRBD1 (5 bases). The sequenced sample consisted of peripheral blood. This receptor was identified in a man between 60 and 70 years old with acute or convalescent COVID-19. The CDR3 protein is CAISEGSGPRLTDTQYF. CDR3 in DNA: TGTGCCATCAGCGAAGGCTCAGGGCCCCGTTTGACAGATACGCAGTATTTT.